The 32 T cell receptor beta chains given below trace back to one sample, sequenced in a study of monozygotic twins with cystic fibrosis. The method was immunoSEQ multiplex PCR; TCRdb's version includes in-frame clones alone and lacks a portion of them. The sample includes roughly 11,000 clones, roughly 85% of them seen just once. Sequencing was carried out using blood. Receptors originate from a man between 18 and 29 years old with cystic fibrosis.

Only a few counts were recorded for this clone. The chain employs TRBV30 and TRBJ1-1; a weak D match, TRBD1 (5 bases). Trimming took off 3 bases at V and 8 bases at J, with 16 bases between the two ends. This CDR3 region has 13 residues. Germline-derived CDR1 and CDR2 are GTSNPN and SVGIG (reference sequence). This CDR3 is CAWSFRRDSEAFF. Here the CDR3 DNA reads TGTGCCTGGAGCTTTAGGCGCGACAGCGAAGCTTTCTTT. Using reference TRBV30 and TRBJ1-1 for the parts outside the CDR3, the full variable domain is SQTIHQWPATLVQPVGSPLSLECTVEGTSNPNLYWYRQAAGRGLQLLFYSVGIGQISSEVPQNLSASRPQDRQFILSSKKLLLSDSGFYLCAWSFRRDSEAFFGQGTRLTVV.

V is TRBV19 and J is TRBJ2-3; 7 nucleotides match TRBD2. The trim removed 0 bases at V and 1 base at J, leaving 1 base unmatched. The CDR3 length is 15 residues. Germline V gives CDR1 LNHDA, CDR2 SQIVND (reference sequence). This CDR3 reads CASSIDRGGTDTQYF. In DNA, the CDR3 is TGTGCCAGTAGTATAGATCGGGGGGGCACAGATACGCAGTATTTT.

This sequence joins TRBV5-1 and TRBJ1-4, with no clear D. V lost 4 bases to trimming and J lost 6 bases, with 13 bases between them. The CDR3 runs 14 residues. Germline CDR1 SGHRS, CDR2 YFSETQ. In DNA form, the CDR3 reads TGCGCCAGCAGCCCTTCGACATGGGATGAAAAACTGTTTTTT. Translation gives CASSPSTWDEKLFF.

This chain joins TRBV13 and TRBJ2-7; D uncertain. In germline, CDR1 is PRHDT, CDR2 FYEKMQ (reference sequence). V gave up 3 bases and J gave up 6 bases, with 9 bases separating them. This CDR3 is built from 12 residues. The CDR3 sequence is CASSFPGFEQYF. DNA for the CDR3: TGTGCCAGCAGCTTCCCCGGGTTCGAGCAGTACTTC.

The chain is built from TRBV7-3 and TRBJ2-3, with TRBD1 as a possible D gene (5 bases). V lost 6 bases and J 4 bases, leaving 17 bases between the germline ends. CDR3 length: 15 amino acids. Germline V CDR1 and CDR2: SGHTA, FQGTGA. CDR3 sequence: CASRSGPQRPDTQYF. The DNA for the CDR3 is TGTGCCAGCAGGTCAGGGCCGCAGCGACCAGATACGCAGTATTTT.

The rearrangement links TRBV7-2 to TRBJ1-2; no clear D gene. CDR1 is SGHTA, CDR2 FQGNSA, per germline. This CDR3 is built from 14 residues. V lost 1 base and J 3 bases, leaving 9 bases between the germline ends. CDR3 nucleotides: TGTGCCAGCAGCTTAGGGGGAGGGCACTATGGCTACACCTTC. It translates to CASSLGGGHYGYTF.

This chain links TRBV5-1 with TRBJ2-2; a weak D match, TRBD2 (5 bases). Germline lookup yields CDR1 SGHRS and CDR2 YFSETQ. V was shortened by 0 bases and J by 6 bases, with 12 bases between the two germline ends. CDR3 size: 15 residues. CDR3 region: CASSLAASPAGELFF. The CDR3 DNA reads TGCGCCAGCAGCTTGGCGGCTAGCCCTGCCGGGGAGCTGTTTTTT.

There are a few counts of this clone. The chain joins TRBV19 to TRBJ2-7; 9 bases agree with TRBD1. The CDR3 is made up of 14 amino acids. J gave up 4 bases and V 2 bases, and 3 bases lay outside the gene matches. Germline assignment: CDR1 LNHDA and CDR2 SQIVND (reference sequence). CDR3 residues: CASSITGGAYEQYF. The CDR3 nucleotides read TGTGCCAGTAGTATAACAGGGGGCGCGTACGAGCAGTACTTC.

This clone was recorded only once. The chain uses TRBV29-1 and TRBJ2-1; 13 nucleotides agree with TRBD2. CDR3 length: 19 residues. Germline V gene sequence: CDR1 SQVTM, CDR2 ANQGSEA. V was clipped by 4 bases and J by 0 bases; unmatched bases: 12. The CDR3 DNA follows: TGCAGCGTTGGGCCTACCCCGGGACTAGCGGGGTCCTCCTACAATGAGCAGTTCTTC. Its translation: CSVGPTPGLAGSSYNEQFF.

Only one count was recorded for this clone. The CDR3, as DNA: TGTGCCAGCAGCTTACATGGGGATCGTGGTCAGCCCCAGCATTTT. It yields the protein CASSLHGDRGQPQHF. The V and J genes are TRBV7-6 and TRBJ1-5; no clear D gene. Germline V gene sequence: CDR1 SGHVS, CDR2 FNYEAQ. Deletions cut 2 bases from V and 6 bases from J, with 14 bases between. The CDR3 sequence is 15 residues long.

V gene TRBV6-6 combines with J gene TRBJ2-1, with D perhaps matching TRBD1 (5 bases). Germline lookup yields CDR1 MNHNY and CDR2 SVGAGI (reference sequence). Trimming left V 6 bases short and J 4 bases short, with 16 bases between. This CDR3 has 15 amino acids. The CDR3 DNA is TGTGCCAGCAGCTTTGACAGTACTATTTACAATGAGCAGTTCTTC. Encoded protein: CASSFDSTIYNEQFF.

The chain links TRBV12-5 to TRBJ2-2; a possible D gene is TRBD1 (6 bases). The CDR3 is 13 residues long. Germline V CDR1 and CDR2: LGHNT, FRNRAP. V was shortened by 5 bases and J by 5 bases, with 9 bases between the two germline ends. The CDR3 sequence: CASGLTGTGELFF. The CDR3, as DNA: TGTGCTAGTGGTCTAACAGGGACCGGGGAGCTGTTTTTT.

This clone turned up a few times. This chain connects TRBV5-4 to TRBJ2-7, with D tentatively TRBD1 or TRBD2 (5 bases each). Deletions cut 3 bases from V and 0 bases from J, with 10 bases between. Germline V CDR1 and CDR2: SGHNT, YYREEE (reference sequence). CDR3 length: 14 amino acids. CDR3 nucleotide sequence: TGTGCCAGCAGCTGGGACGGAAGCTCCTACGAGCAGTACTTC. Its protein is CASSWDGSSYEQYF.

The chain uses TRBV7-9 and TRBJ2-1; no reliable D call. V was pared by 8 bases and J by 7 bases, with 12 bases between. The CDR3 is 12 amino acids. The germline V gene has CDR1 SEHNR and CDR2 FQNEAQ (reference sequence). Written as DNA, the CDR3 is TGTGCCAGCGACCCAAATGGAAATGAGCAGTTCTTC. Residues: CASDPNGNEQFF.

This clone was counted once. This rearrangement joins TRBV5-4 to TRBJ1-2; unclear D gene. Looked up from germline, CDR1 is SGHNT and CDR2 is YYREEE (reference sequence). The V end was cut by 5 bases, the J end by 0 bases, with 20 bases between. The CDR3 loop spans 17 amino acids. CDR3 bases: TGTGCCAGCAGGCCGGTTCAGCCCCCATCCTCTAACTATGGCTACACCTTC. Its protein is CASRPVQPPSSNYGYTF.

CDR3 DNA sequence: TGTGCCAGCTCACTTACGACAGGGGCGAACACCGGGGAGCTGTTTTTT. Translating it yields CASSLTTGANTGELFF. The chain joins TRBV18 to TRBJ2-2, with 8 bases fitting TRBD1. Germline loops: CDR1 KGHSH, CDR2 LQKENI. Unmatched junction bases numbered 4, after V lost 4 bases and J lost 0 bases. The CDR3 runs 16 residues.

The CDR3 region has the DNA TGTGCCAGCAGAACCCGGACAGGGTTCACCGGGGAGCTGTTTTTT. Protein sequence: CASRTRTGFTGELFF. The gene calls are TRBV6-5 and TRBJ2-2; 8 bases match TRBD1. The CDR3 covers 15 residues. The V gene end was trimmed by 6 bases and the J gene end by 4 bases; junction bases not matched to a gene: 7. Germline V gene lookup returns CDR1 MNHEY and CDR2 SVGAGI.

The V gene is TRBV28, the J gene TRBJ1-2; D gene uncertain. The length of the CDR3 is 12 residues. The ends were cut back, 3 bases at V and 3 bases at J, with 5 bases in the middle. Germline V CDR1 and CDR2: MDHEN, SYDVKM. CDR3 nucleotide sequence: TGTGCCAGCAGTTTTCGGGACTATGGCTACACCTTC. It codes for CASSFRDYGYTF.

This chain joins TRBV9 and TRBJ1-2; D perhaps matches TRBD1 (6 bases). The CDR3 consists of 14 residues. V lost 0 bases, J lost 6 bases, and 12 bases lay in between. From germline, CDR1 is SGDLS and CDR2 YYNGEE. Written as DNA, the CDR3 is TGTGCCAGCAGCGTAGCAGCACAGGGAAATGGCTACACCTTC. This sequence encodes CASSVAAQGNGYTF.

This clone appeared once. The chain carries TRBV2 and TRBJ2-6; D is ambiguous. CDR1 and CDR2 (germline): SNHLY, FYNNEI. The length of the CDR3 is 13 residues. V gave up 4 bases and J gave up 4 bases, with 5 bases separating them. This CDR3 is CASSVLGANVLTF. CDR3 bases: TGTGCCAGCAGTGTATTGGGGGCCAACGTCCTGACTTTC.

The rearrangement links TRBV10-1 to TRBJ1-3, with TRBD1 matching over 7 bases. V gave up 6 bases and J gave up 3 bases; unmatched junction bases: 5. The CDR3 consists of 14 residues. Per the germline V gene, CDR1 is WNHNN and CDR2 is SYGVQD (reference sequence). CDR3 protein: CASSPRGHGNTIYF. Here the CDR3 DNA reads TGCGCCAGCAGCCCGAGGGGGCATGGAAACACCATATATTTT.

The CDR3 nucleotides are TGTGCCAGCAGCCAGCACGACAGTTACAATGAGCAGTTCTTC. The encoded protein is CASSQHDSYNEQFF. The chain recombines TRBV7-2 with TRBJ2-1; D is perhaps TRBD1 (5 bases). Trimming took 5 bases from V and 4 from J, leaving 12 bases between them. From germline, CDR1 is SGHTA and CDR2 FQGNSA. This CDR3 spans 14 amino acids.

This clone appeared a few times. The rearrangement uses TRBV5-1 and TRBJ2-2, with 7 nucleotides matching TRBD1. Trimming removed 4 bases from V and 4 bases from J; junction bases left unmatched: 10. Per germline, CDR1 SGHRS and CDR2 YFSETQ. The length of the CDR3 is 16 residues. The CDR3 sequence is CASSQETGVSTGELFF. CDR3 sequence (DNA): TGCGCCAGCAGCCAAGAAACAGGGGTTAGCACCGGGGAGCTGTTTTTT.

The chain employs TRBV13 and TRBJ2-3, with 13 bases identical to TRBD2. Germline CDR1 and CDR2: PRHDT and FYEKMQ (reference sequence). The CDR3 spans 17 residues. V trimming: 0 bases; J trimming: 5 bases; junction bases outside the gene matches: 5. CDR3 bases: TGTGCCAGCAGCTTAGGACTAGCGGGAGGGAGTGGAGATACGCAGTATTTT. Translated, it gives CASSLGLAGGSGDTQYF.

This chain uses TRBV27 with TRBJ1-1; possibly TRBD1 for D (5 bases). Germline V lookup: CDR1 MNHEY, CDR2 SMNVEV (reference sequence). This CDR3 spans 12 amino acids. V was clipped by 10 bases and J by 10 bases, with 19 bases between them. This CDR3 reads CATRGPPGGAFF. CDR3 coding DNA: TGTGCCACCAGAGGTCCCCCCGGGGGAGCTTTCTTT.

A few counts support this clone. CDR3 sequence (DNA): TGTGCCAGCAGTGAAGCAGACTCCTACGAGCAGTACTTC. The encoded protein is CASSEADSYEQYF. The chain is built from TRBV6-1 and TRBJ2-7; D not resolved. CDR3 length: 13 residues. Trimming stripped 0 bases from V and 0 bases from J, with 3 bases between. CDR1 MNHNS and CDR2 SASEGT come from the germline V gene.

The chain is built from TRBV5-3 and TRBJ2-1; 8 positions agree with TRBD2. TRBV5-3 is designated an ORF whose function remains uncertain. V trimming: 2 bases; J trimming: 9 bases; junction bases outside the gene matches: 7. The CDR3 is 14 amino acids. CDR3 in amino acids: CARSFQTSAAEQFF. The CDR3 DNA is TGTGCCAGAAGCTTCCAGACTAGCGCGGCTGAGCAGTTCTTC.

The rearrangement joins TRBV28 to TRBJ1-5, with D possibly being TRBD1 (5 bases). Germline CDR1 is MDHEN and CDR2 is SYDVKM. Trimming took 5 bases from V and 0 from J, leaving 20 bases between them. The CDR3 spans 18 residues. CDR3 loop: CASSQYRGTAISNQPQHF. CDR3 sequence (DNA): TGTGCCAGCAGTCAATACCGTGGGACGGCAATTAGCAATCAGCCCCAGCATTTT.

This clone was counted a single time. The chain joins TRBV18 to TRBJ2-5; 8 bases agree with TRBD1. The V and J ends lost 4 bases and 2 bases, in that order; junction bases with no gene match: 6. This CDR3 region has 15 residues. The germline gives CDR1 KGHSH, CDR2 LQKENI. This chain's CDR3 is CASSLTTGVQETQYF. The CDR3 nucleotides are TGTGCCAGCTCACTGACGACAGGGGTTCAAGAGACCCAGTACTTC. The whole variable domain, remainder taken from reference TRBV18 and TRBJ2-5, is NAGVMQNPRHLVRRRGQEARLRCSPMKGHSHVYWYRQLPEEGLKFMVYLQKENIIDESGMPKERFSAEFPKEGPSILRIQQVVRGDSAAYFCASSLTTGVQETQYFGPGTRLLVL.

The chain couples TRBV7-6 to TRBJ1-2, with TRBD1 matching over 7 bases. The CDR3 totals 15 residues. V lost 1 base and J lost 2; bases outside the gene matches: 4. From germline, CDR1 is SGHVS and CDR2 FNYEAQ. The CDR3 nucleotides read TGTGCCAGCAGCTTAGTAGGGGACAGCAACTATGGCTACACCTTC. Encoded protein: CASSLVGDSNYGYTF.

This chain joins TRBV6-1 and TRBJ1-3, with D hard to call. With 4 bases removed from V and 6 bases from J, the gap between germline ends came to 10 bases. The CDR3 loop spans 13 amino acids. Germline V CDR1 and CDR2: MNHNS, SASEGT. CDR3: CASSGLLQNTIYF. CDR3 bases: TGTGCCAGCAGTGGACTGCTGCAAAACACCATATATTTT.

This clone has a handful of counts. The chain recombines TRBV28 with TRBJ2-7; D is tentatively TRBD1 or TRBD2 (5 bases each). Looked up from germline, CDR1 is MDHEN and CDR2 is SYDVKM. This CDR3 is built from 13 residues. The V gene lost 8 bases and the J gene lost 6 bases, with 17 bases spanning the gap. CDR3 in DNA: TGTGCCAGCCGCCGGGACGCTCCCCGCGAGCAGTACTTC. Translated: CASRRDAPREQYF.